The clone carrying this T cell receptor beta chain has a handful of counts. The data were obtained in a study of spatial heterogeneity in lung cancer. The wider study: The donors, 60 to 80 patients with untreated early-stage non-small cell lung cancer, provided the samples. Available PBMC from follow-up, collected a median of roughly two years after resection, underwent sequencing.

Regarding time point: blood at routine non-recurrence follow-up after resection. Trimming cost V 1 base and J 5 bases; bases outside gene matches: 11. The CDR3 totals 19 residues. CDR1 is KGHSH and CDR2 is LQKENI in the germline V gene. TCRdb reprocessed the 5' RACE reads via MiXCR and lists one record per CDR3 protein. The table has approximately 10,000 distinct CDR3 sequences, about 23% seen once. The V call is TRBV18, the J call TRBJ2-3; 14 bases are shared with TRBD2. The origin of this receptor is a female donor with early-stage non-small cell lung cancer. This material consisted of PBMCs, taken at follow-up. CDR3 protein: CASSPRRTSGRMRRDTQYF. Here the CDR3 DNA reads TGTGCCAGCTCACCACGGAGGACTAGCGGGAGGATGCGGAGAGATACGCAGTATTTT. Full variable domain (remainder filled in from reference TRBV18 and TRBJ2-3): NAGVMQNPRHLVRRRGQEARLRCSPMKGHSHVYWYRQLPEEGLKFMVYLQKENIIDESGMPKERFSAEFPKEGPSILRIQQVVRGDSAAYFCASSPRRTSGRMRRDTQYFGPGTRLTVL.